Detailed here is one T cell receptor (beta chain). No antigen is known for it. Some clones are missing from TCRdb's copy, which holds only in-frame ones; the method was immunoSEQ multiplex PCR. The repertoire holds 150,000 to 200,000 clones, with more than 70% as singletons. This record belongs to a study of cytomegalovirus exposure and HLA in healthy donors. Study-level background: According to later analysis, the same platform produced the 120 validation and 600 to 800 first-cohort repertoires.

Germline V lookup: CDR1 MNHNS, CDR2 SASEGT. The CDR3 covers 12 residues. V was cut by 11 bases and J by 4 bases, with 12 bases left in between. The study, taken as a whole, reports: A few chains linked to CMV were shown in vitro to be specific for CMV antigens. Researchers counted around 160 TCR beta chains as cytomegalovirus-associated. The tendency of first-cohort TCR clusters to co-occur in the 90 to 150 validation repertoires was the finding of a later analysis.

The receptor comes from a man under 40 in good health and CMV-seropositive. J is TRBJ2-1 and V is TRBV6-1, with D unclear. What was sequenced was PBMCs. The CDR3 DNA sequence: TGTGCCGCCCGGTCTCGATACAATGAGCAGTTCTTC. Protein sequence: CAARSRYNEQFF.